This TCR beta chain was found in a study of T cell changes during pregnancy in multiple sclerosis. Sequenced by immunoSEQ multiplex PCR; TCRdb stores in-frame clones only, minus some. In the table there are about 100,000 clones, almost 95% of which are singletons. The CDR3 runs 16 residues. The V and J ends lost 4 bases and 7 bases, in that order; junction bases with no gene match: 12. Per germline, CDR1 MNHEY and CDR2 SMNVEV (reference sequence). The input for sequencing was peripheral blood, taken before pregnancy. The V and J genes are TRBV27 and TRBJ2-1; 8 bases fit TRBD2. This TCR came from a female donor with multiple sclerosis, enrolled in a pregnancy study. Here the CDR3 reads CASSYYSGTGLNEQFF. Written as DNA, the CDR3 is TGTGCCAGCAGTTACTATAGCGGGACGGGGTTGAATGAGCAGTTCTTC.